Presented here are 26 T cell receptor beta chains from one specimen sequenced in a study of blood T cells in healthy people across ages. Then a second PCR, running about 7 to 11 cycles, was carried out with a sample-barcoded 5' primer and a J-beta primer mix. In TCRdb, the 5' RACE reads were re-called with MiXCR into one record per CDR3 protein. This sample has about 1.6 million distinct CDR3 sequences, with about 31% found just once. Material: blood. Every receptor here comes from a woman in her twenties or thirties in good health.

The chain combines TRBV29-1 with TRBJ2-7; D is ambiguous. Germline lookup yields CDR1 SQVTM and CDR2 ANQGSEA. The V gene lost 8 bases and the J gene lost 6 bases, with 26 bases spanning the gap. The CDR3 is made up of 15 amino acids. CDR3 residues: CSQRRVPFGVGEQYF. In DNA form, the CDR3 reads TGCAGCCAAAGGAGAGTACCGTTTGGGGTCGGCGAGCAGTACTTC.

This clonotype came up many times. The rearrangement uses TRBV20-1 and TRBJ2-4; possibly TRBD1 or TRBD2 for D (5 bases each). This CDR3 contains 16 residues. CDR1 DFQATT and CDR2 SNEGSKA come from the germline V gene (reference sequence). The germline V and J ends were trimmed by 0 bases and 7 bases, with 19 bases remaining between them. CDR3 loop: CSARDIRQPEGNIQYF. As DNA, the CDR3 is TGCAGTGCTAGAGACATAAGACAGCCAGAGGGTAACATTCAGTACTTC.

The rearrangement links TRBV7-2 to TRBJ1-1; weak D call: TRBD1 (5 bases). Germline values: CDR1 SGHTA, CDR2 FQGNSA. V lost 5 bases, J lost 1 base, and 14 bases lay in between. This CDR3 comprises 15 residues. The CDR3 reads CASSASRVGNTEAFF. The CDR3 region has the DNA TGTGCCAGCAGCGCCAGCAGGGTCGGGAACACTGAAGCTTTCTTT.

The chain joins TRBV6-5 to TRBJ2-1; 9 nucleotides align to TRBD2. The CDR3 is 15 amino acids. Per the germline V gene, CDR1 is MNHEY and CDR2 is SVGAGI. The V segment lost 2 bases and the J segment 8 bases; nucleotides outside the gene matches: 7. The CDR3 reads CASSYGTSPFDEQFF. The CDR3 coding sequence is TGTGCCAGCAGTTACGGGACTAGCCCGTTCGATGAGCAGTTCTTC.

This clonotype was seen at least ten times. The CDR3 DNA is TGTGCCAGCAGCTTAGCGCGGCCCCCCGATACGCAGTATTTT. This codes for CASSLARPPDTQYF. J is TRBJ2-3 and V is TRBV7-2, with D unresolved. Germline V gives CDR1 SGHTA, CDR2 FQGNSA. V was pared by 0 bases and J by 6 bases, with 10 bases between. This CDR3 spans 14 amino acids.

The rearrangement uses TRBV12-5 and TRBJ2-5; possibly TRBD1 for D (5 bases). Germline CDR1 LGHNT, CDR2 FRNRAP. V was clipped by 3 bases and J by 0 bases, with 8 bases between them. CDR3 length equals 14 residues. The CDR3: CASGLGEHQETQYF. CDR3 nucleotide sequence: TGTGCTAGTGGTTTAGGGGAACACCAAGAGACCCAGTACTTC.

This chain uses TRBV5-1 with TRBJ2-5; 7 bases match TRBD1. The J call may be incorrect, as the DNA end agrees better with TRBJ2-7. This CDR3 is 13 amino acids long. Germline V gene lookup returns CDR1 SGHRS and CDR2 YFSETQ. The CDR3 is CASSLGDSAEQYF. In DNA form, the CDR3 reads TGCGCCAGCAGCTTGGGGGACAGCGCCGAGCAGTACTTC.

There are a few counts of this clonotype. CDR3 DNA sequence: TGTGCCAGCAAGAGGAGCACAGATACGCAGTATTTT. This gives the protein CASKRSTDTQYF. The J gene is TRBJ2-3, the V gene TRBV6-1; D remains unclear. Germline CDR1 and CDR2: MNHNS and SASEGT. CDR3 size: 12 residues. V gave up 7 bases and J gave up 0 bases, with 5 bases separating them.

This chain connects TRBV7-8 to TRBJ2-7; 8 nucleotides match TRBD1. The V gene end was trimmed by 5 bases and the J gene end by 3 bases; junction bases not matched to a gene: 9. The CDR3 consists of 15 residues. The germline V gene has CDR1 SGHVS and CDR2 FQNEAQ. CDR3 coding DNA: TGTGCCAGCAGCCAACCAGGGGGCGGACGCTACGAGCAGTACTTC. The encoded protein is CASSQPGGGRYEQYF.

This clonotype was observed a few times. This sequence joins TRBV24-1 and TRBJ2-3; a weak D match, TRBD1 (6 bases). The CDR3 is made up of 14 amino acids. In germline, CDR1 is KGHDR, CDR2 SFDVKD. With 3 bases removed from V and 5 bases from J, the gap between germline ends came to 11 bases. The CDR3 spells CATSDPDRIDTQYF. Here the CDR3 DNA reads TGTGCCACCAGTGATCCTGACAGGATAGATACGCAGTATTTT.

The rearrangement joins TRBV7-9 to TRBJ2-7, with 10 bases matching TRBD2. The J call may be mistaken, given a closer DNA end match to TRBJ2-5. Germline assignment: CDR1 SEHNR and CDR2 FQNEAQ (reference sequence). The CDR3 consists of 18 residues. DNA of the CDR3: TGTGCCAGCAGCTCCCCCCCGGGTAGCGGGAGGACTCGGGAGACCCAGTACTTC. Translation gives CASSSPPGSGRTRETQYF.

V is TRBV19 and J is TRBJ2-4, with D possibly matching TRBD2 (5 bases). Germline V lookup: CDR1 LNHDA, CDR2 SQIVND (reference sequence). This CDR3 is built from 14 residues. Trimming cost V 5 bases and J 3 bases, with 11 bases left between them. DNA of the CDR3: TGTGCCAGTAGTCCCCGGGCGGGCAAAAACATTCAGTACTTC. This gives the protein CASSPRAGKNIQYF.

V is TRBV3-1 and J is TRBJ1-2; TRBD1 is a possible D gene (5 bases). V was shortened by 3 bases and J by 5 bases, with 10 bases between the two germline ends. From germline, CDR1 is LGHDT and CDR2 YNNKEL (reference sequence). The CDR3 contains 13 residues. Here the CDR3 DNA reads TGTGCCAGCAGCCATAAGACAGTTTATGGCTACACCTTC. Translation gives CASSHKTVYGYTF.

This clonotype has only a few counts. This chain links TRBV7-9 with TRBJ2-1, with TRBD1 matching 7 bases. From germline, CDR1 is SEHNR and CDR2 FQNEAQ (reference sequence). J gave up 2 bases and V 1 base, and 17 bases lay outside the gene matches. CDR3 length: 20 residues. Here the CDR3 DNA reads TGTGCCAGCAGCTTAGGAGGCCCCGCGTTCAGGGGGACCCCCTACAATGAGCAGTTCTTC. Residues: CASSLGGPAFRGTPYNEQFF. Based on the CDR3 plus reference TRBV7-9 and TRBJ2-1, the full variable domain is DTGVSQNPRHKITKRGQNVTFRCDPISEHNRLYWYRQTLGQGPEFLTYFQNEAQLEKSRLLSDRFSAERPKGSFSTLEIQRTEQGDSAMYLCASSLGGPAFRGTPYNEQFFGPGTRLTVL.

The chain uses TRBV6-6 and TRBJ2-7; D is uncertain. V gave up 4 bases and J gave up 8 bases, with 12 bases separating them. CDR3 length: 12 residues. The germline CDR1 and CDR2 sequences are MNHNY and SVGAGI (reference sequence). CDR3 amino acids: CASSSGREKQYF. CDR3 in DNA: TGTGCCAGCAGTTCCGGACGCGAGAAGCAGTACTTC.

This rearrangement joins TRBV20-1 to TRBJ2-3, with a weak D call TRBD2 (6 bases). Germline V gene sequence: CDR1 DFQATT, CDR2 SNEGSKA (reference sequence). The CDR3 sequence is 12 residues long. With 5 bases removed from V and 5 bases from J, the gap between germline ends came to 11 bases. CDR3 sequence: CSAPPGEDTQYF. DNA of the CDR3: TGCAGTGCTCCTCCGGGGGAAGATACGCAGTATTTT.

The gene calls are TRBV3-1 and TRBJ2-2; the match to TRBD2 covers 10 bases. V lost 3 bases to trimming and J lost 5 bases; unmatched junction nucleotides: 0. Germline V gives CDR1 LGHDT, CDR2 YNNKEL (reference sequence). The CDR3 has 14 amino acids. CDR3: CASSHSGGTGELFF. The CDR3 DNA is TGTGCCAGCAGCCATAGCGGGGGGACCGGGGAGCTGTTTTTT.

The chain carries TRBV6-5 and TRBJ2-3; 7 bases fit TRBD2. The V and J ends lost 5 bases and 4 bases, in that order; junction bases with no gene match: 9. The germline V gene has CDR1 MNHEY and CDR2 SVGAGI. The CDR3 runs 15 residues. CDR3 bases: TGTGCCAGCAGTCCGGGGGGACTTTTCGCAGATACGCAGTATTTT. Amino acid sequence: CASSPGGLFADTQYF.

In DNA form, the CDR3 reads TGTGCCAGCAGCGTCCGACAGGGGCTTTACACAGATACGCAGTATTTT. Protein: CASSVRQGLYTDTQYF. This chain joins TRBV9 and TRBJ2-3; 8 bases align to TRBD1. Germline-derived CDR1 and CDR2 are SGDLS and YYNGEE. Trimming cost V 2 bases and J 2 bases; bases outside gene matches: 7. The CDR3 has 16 residues.

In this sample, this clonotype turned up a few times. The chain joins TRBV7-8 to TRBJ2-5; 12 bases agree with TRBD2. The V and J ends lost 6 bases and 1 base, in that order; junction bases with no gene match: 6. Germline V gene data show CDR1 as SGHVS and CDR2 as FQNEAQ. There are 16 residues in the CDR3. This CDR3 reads CASSQGLAGSQETQYF. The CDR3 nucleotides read TGTGCCAGCAGTCAAGGACTAGCGGGGTCCCAAGAGACCCAGTACTTC. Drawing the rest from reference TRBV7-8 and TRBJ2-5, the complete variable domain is GAGVSQSPRYKVAKRGQDVALRCDPISGHVSLFWYQQALGQGPEFLTYFQNEAQLDKSGLPSDRFFAERPEGSVSTLKIQRTQQEDSAVYLCASSQGLAGSQETQYFGPGTRLLVL.

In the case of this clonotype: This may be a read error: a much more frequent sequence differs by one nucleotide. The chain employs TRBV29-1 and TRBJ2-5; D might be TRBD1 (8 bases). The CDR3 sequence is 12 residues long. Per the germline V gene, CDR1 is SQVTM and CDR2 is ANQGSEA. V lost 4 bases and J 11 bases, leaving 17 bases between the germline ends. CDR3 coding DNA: TGCAGCGTTGGGACAGGGAGGGATGAGCAGTACTTC. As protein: CSVGTGRDEQYF.

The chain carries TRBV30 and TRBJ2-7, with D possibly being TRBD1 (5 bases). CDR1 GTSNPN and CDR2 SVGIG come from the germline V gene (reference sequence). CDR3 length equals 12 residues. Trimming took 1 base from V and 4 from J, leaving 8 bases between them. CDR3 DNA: TGTGCCTGGAGTGGGACACCTTACGAGCAGTACTTC. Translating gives CAWSGTPYEQYF. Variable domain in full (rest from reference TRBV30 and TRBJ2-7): SQTIHQWPATLVQPVGSPLSLECTVEGTSNPNLYWYRQAAGRGLQLLFYSVGIGQISSEVPQNLSASRPQDRQFILSSKKLLLSDSGFYLCAWSGTPYEQYFGPGTRLTVT.

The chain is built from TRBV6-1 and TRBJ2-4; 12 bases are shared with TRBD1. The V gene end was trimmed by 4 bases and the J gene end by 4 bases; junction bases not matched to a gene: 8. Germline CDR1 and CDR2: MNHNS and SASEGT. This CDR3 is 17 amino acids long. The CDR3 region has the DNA TGTGCCAGCAGTGGGGGACAGGGGGCAGTGGGTAAAAACATTCAGTACTTC. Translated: CASSGGQGAVGKNIQYF.

CDR3 region: CASSLAGFNNEQFF. In DNA form, the CDR3 reads TGTGCCAGCAGTTTAGCGGGATTTAACAATGAGCAGTTCTTC. The chain links TRBV27 to TRBJ2-1, with D possibly matching TRBD2 (6 bases). The CDR3 covers 14 residues. V lost 2 bases, J lost 5 bases, and 10 bases lay in between. Germline V gives CDR1 MNHEY, CDR2 SMNVEV (reference sequence).

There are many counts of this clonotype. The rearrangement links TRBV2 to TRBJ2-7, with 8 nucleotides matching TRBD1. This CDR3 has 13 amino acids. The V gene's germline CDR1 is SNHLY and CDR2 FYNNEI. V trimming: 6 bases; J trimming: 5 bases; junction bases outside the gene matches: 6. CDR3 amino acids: CASRRDRGDEQYF. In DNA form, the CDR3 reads TGTGCCAGCAGGAGAGACAGGGGAGACGAGCAGTACTTC.

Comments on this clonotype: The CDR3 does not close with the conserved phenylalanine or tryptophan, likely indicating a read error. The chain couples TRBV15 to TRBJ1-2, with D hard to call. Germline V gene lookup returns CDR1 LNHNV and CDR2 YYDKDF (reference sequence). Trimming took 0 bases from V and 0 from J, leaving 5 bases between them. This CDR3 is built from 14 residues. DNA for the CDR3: TGTGCCACCAGCAGAGACTTAGCTAACTATGGCTACACCGTC. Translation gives CATSRDLANYGYTV.